The 2 T cell receptor beta chains reported below all come from one sample, sequenced in a study of T cell changes during pregnancy in multiple sclerosis. The method was immunoSEQ multiplex PCR; TCRdb's version includes in-frame clones alone and lacks a portion of them. The data hold more than 50,000 clones, with less than 95% observed a single time. Specimen: CD4+ T cells from peripheral blood mononuclear cells, collected after pregnancy. These receptors came from a female donor in good health, enrolled as a control in a pregnancy study.

The V call is TRBV7-9, the J call TRBJ2-1; 8 bases line up with TRBD2. From germline, CDR1 is SEHNR and CDR2 FQNEAQ (reference sequence). The CDR3 has 15 amino acids. The V segment lost 4 bases and the J segment 5 bases; nucleotides outside the gene matches: 7. CDR3 amino acids: CASSSRAGGDNEQFF. DNA for the CDR3: TGTGCCAGCAGCTCTAGGGCGGGGGGAGACAATGAGCAGTTCTTC. Complete variable domain (other parts from reference TRBV7-9 and TRBJ2-1): DTGVSQNPRHKITKRGQNVTFRCDPISEHNRLYWYRQTLGQGPEFLTYFQNEAQLEKSRLLSDRFSAERPKGSFSTLEIQRTEQGDSAMYLCASSSRAGGDNEQFFGPGTRLTVL.

The chain combines TRBV25-1 with TRBJ2-3; 9 bases agree with TRBD2. The CDR3 contains 13 residues. Trimming cost V 4 bases and J 14 bases; bases outside gene matches: 10. The germline CDR1 and CDR2 sequences are MGHDK and SYGVNS. This CDR3 reads CASSGAGGILRYF. The CDR3 bases are TGTGCCAGCAGTGGAGCGGGGGGCATTCTTCGGTATTTT.